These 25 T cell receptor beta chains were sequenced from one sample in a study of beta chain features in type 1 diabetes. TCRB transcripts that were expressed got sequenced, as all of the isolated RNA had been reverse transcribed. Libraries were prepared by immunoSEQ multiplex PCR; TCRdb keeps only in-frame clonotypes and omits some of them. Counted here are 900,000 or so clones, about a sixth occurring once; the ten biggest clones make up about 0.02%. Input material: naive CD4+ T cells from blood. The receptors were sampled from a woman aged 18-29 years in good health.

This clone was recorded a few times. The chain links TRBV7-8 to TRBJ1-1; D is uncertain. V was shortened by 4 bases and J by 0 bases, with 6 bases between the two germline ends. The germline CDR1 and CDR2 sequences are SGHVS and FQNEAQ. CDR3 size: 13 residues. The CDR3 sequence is CASSSHLNTEAFF. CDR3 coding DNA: TGTGCCAGCAGCTCTCATTTGAACACTGAAGCTTTCTTT.

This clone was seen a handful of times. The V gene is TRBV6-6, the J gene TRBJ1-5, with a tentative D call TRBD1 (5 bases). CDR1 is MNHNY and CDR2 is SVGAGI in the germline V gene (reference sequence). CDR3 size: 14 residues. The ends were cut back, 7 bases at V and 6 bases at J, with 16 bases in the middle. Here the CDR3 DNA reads TGTGCCAGCAAAACAGGACACGGGGGTCAGCCCCAGCATTTT. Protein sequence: CASKTGHGGQPQHF.

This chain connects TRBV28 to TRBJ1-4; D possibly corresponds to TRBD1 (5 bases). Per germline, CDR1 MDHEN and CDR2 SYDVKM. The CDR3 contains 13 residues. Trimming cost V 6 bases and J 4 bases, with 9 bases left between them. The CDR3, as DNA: TGTGCCAGCAGGGAGCAGGGTAATGAAAAACTGTTTTTT. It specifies CASREQGNEKLFF.

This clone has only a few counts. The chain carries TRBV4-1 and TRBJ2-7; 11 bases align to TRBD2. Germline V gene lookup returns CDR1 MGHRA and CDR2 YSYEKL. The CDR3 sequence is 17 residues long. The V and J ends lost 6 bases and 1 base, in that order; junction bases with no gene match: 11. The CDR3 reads CASSLTVAGGKSYEQYF. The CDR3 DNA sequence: TGCGCCAGCAGTTTAACAGTAGCGGGAGGGAAGTCCTACGAGCAGTACTTC.

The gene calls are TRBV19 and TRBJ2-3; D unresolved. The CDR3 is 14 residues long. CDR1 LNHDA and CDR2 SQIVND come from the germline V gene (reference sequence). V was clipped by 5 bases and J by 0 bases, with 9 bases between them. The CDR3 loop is CASSFGVSTDTQYF. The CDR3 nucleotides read TGTGCCAGTAGTTTTGGCGTTAGCACAGATACGCAGTATTTT. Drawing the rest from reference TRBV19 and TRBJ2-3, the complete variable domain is DGGITQSPKYLFRKEGQNVTLSCEQNLNHDAMYWYRQDPGQGLRLIYYSQIVNDFQKGDIAEGYSVSREKKESFPLTVTSAQKNPTAFYLCASSFGVSTDTQYFGPGTRLTVL.

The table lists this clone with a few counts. The CDR3 sequence: CASSAGAKETQYF. The CDR3 DNA sequence: TGTGCCAGCAGCGCGGGGGCTAAAGAGACCCAGTACTTC. V and J are TRBV28 and TRBJ2-5; D is perhaps TRBD2 (7 bases). The germline gives CDR1 MDHEN, CDR2 SYDVKM. This CDR3 region has 13 residues. The V and J ends lost 6 bases and 3 bases respectively, with 11 bases between them.

CDR3 loop: CASSLRDSLSGNTIYF. The CDR3 DNA sequence: TGTGCCAGCAGCTTAAGGGACAGCCTCTCTGGAAACACCATATATTTT. This chain links TRBV5-6 with TRBJ1-3, with 7 bases identical to TRBD1. The J segment lost 0 bases and the V segment lost 2 bases, leaving 5 bases of the junction unmatched. Germline assignment: CDR1 SGHDT and CDR2 YYEEEE. The CDR3 consists of 16 residues. Supplemented by reference TRBV5-6 and TRBJ1-3, the full variable domain reads DAGVTQSPTHLIKTRGQQVTLRCSPKSGHDTVSWYQQALGQGPQFIFQYYEEEERQRGNFPDRFSGHQFPNYSSELNVNALLLGDSALYLCASSLRDSLSGNTIYFGEGSWLTVV.

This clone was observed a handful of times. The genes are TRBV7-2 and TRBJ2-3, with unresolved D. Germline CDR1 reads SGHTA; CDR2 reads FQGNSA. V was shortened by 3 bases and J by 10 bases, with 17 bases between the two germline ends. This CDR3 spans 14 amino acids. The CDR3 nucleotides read TGTGCCAGCAGCTTTCTAGGACCACTGCAGGCGCAGTATTTT. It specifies CASSFLGPLQAQYF.

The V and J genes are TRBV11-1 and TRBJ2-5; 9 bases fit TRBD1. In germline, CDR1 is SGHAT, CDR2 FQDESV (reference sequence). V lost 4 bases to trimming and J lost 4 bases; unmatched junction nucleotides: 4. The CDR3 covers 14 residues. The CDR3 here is CASSSRQGGETQYF. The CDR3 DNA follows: TGTGCCAGCAGCTCTCGACAGGGGGGAGAGACCCAGTACTTC. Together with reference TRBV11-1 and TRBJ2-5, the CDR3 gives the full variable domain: EAEVAQSPRYKITEKSQAVAFWCDPISGHATLYWYRQILGQGPELLVQFQDESVVDDSQLPKDRFSAERLKGVDSTLKIQPAELGDSAMYLCASSSRQGGETQYFGPGTRLLVL.

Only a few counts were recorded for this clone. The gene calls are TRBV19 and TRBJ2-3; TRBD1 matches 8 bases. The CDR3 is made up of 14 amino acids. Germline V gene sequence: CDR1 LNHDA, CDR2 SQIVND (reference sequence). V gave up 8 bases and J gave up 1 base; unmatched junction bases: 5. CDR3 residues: CASSRGPGTDTQYF. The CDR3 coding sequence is TGTGCCAGTTCCAGGGGGCCTGGCACAGATACGCAGTATTTT.

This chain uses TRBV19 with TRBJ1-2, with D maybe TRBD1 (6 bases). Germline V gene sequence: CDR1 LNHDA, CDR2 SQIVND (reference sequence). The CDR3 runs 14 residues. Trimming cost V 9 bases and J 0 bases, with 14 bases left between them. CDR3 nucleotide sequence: TGTGCCAGCACACCTCGGGACACTAACTATGGCTACACCTTC. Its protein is CASTPRDTNYGYTF.

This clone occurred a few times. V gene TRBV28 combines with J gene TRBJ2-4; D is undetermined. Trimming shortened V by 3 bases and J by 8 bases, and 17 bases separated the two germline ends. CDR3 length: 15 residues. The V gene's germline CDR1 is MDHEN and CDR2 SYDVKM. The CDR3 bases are TGTGCCAGCAGTTTTGGGGTGACCTCGGTGTACATTCAGTACTTC. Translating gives CASSFGVTSVYIQYF.

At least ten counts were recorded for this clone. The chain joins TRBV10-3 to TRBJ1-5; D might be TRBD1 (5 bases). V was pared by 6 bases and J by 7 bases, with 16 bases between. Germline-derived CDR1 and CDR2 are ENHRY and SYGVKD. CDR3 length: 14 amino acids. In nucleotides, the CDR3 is TGTGCCATCAGCGCAGGACCTCAGGGACAGCCCCAGCATTTT. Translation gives CAISAGPQGQPQHF.

This CDR3 reads CASRPNPTPSGANVLTF. For the CDR3, the DNA is TGTGCCAGCAGACCAAACCCGACACCGTCGGGGGCCAACGTCCTGACTTTC. The chain joins TRBV5-5 to TRBJ2-6; D gene unclear. The germline CDR1 and CDR2 sequences are SGHKS and YYEKEE (reference sequence). With 5 bases removed from V and 4 bases from J, the gap between germline ends came to 19 bases. This CDR3 is 17 amino acids long.

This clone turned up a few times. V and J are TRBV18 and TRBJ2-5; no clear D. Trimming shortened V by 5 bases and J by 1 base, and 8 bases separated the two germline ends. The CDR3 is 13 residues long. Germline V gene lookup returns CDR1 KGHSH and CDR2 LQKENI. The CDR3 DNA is TGTGCCAGCTCAGTAGGATTCCAAGAGACCCAGTACTTC. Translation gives CASSVGFQETQYF.

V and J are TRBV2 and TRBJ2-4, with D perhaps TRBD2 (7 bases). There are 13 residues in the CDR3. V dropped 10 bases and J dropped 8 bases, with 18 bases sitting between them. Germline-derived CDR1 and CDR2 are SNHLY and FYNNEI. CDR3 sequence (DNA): TGTGCCAAGCAAGGACTAGGGGGGGACATTCAGTACTTC. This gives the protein CAKQGLGGDIQYF.

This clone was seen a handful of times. CDR3 amino acids: CASSLARLAGGTYEQYF. In DNA, the CDR3 is TGTGCCAGCAGCTTAGCCCGCTTAGCGGGGGGGACCTACGAGCAGTACTTC. The chain recombines TRBV13 with TRBJ2-7; 11 nucleotides match TRBD2. Germline loops: CDR1 PRHDT, CDR2 FYEKMQ (reference sequence). V lost 1 base and J lost 2; bases outside the gene matches: 7. The CDR3 runs 17 residues. The entire variable domain, with the rest obtained from reference TRBV13 and TRBJ2-7, is as follows: AAGVIQSPRHLIKEKRETATLKCYPIPRHDTVYWYQQGPGQDPQFLISFYEKMQSDKGSIPDRFSAQQFSDYHSELNMSSLELGDSALYFCASSLARLAGGTYEQYFGPGTRLTVT.

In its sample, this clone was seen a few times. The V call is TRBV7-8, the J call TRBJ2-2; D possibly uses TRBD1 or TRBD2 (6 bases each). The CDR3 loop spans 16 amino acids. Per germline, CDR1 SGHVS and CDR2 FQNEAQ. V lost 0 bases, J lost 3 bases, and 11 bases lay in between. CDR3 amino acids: CASSLAQGRYTGELFF. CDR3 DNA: TGTGCCAGCAGCTTAGCGCAGGGGAGGTACACCGGGGAGCTGTTTTTT.

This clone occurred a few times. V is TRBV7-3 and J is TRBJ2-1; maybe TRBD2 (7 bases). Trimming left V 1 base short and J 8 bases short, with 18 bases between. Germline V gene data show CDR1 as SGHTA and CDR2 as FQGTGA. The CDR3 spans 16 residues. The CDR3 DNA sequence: TGTGCCAGCAGCTTAAGGCCCGGGGGGCGGGTCGATGAGCAGTTCTTC. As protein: CASSLRPGGRVDEQFF.

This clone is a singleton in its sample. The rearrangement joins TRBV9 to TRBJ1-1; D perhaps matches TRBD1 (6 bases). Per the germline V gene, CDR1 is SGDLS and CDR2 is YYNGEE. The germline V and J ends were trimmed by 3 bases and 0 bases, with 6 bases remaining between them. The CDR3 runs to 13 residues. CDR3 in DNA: TGTGCCAGCAGCGCAGGGGTGAACACTGAAGCTTTCTTT. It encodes CASSAGVNTEAFF. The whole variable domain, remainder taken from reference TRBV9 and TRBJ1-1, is DSGVTQTPKHLITATGQRVTLRCSPRSGDLSVYWYQQSLDQGLQFLIQYYNGEERAKGNILERFSAQQFPDLHSELNLSSLELGDSALYFCASSAGVNTEAFFGQGTRLTVV.

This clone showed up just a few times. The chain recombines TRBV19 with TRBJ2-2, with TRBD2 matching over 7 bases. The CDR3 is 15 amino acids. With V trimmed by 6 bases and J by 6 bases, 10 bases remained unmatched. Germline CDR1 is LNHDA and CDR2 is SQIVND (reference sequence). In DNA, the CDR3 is TGTGCCAGTAGCGTGACTAGCAGCCCTTCCGGGGAGCTGTTTTTT. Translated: CASSVTSSPSGELFF. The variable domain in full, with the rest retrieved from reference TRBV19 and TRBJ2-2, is DGGITQSPKYLFRKEGQNVTLSCEQNLNHDAMYWYRQDPGQGLRLIYYSQIVNDFQKGDIAEGYSVSREKKESFPLTVTSAQKNPTAFYLCASSVTSSPSGELFFGEGSRLTVL.

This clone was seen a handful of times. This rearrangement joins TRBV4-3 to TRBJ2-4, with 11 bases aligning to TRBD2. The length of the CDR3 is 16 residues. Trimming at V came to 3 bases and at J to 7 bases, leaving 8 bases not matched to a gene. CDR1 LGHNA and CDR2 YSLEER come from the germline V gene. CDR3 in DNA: TGCGCCAGCAGCCAGGGACTAGCGGTTCTCCGGAACATTCAGTACTTC. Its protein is CASSQGLAVLRNIQYF.

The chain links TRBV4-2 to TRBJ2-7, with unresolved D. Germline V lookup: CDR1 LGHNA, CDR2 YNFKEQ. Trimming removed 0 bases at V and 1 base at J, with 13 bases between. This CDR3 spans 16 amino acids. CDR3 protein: CASSQDRSAGSYEQYF. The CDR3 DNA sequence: TGTGCCAGCAGCCAAGATCGATCGGCAGGTTCCTACGAGCAGTACTTC.

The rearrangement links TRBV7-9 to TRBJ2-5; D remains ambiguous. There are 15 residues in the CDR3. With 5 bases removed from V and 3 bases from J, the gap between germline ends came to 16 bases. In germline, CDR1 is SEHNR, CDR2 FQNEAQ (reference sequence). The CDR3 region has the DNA TGTGCCAGCAGCGAAACGGACGGCGTGAAAGAGACCCAGTACTTC. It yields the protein CASSETDGVKETQYF.

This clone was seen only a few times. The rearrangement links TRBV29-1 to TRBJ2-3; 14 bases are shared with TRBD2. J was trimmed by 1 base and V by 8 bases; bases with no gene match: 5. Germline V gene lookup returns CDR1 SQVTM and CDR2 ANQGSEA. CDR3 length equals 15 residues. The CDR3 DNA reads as TGCAGCACGGGACTAGCGGGAGAGGGCACAGATACGCAGTATTTT. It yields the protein CSTGLAGEGTDTQYF.